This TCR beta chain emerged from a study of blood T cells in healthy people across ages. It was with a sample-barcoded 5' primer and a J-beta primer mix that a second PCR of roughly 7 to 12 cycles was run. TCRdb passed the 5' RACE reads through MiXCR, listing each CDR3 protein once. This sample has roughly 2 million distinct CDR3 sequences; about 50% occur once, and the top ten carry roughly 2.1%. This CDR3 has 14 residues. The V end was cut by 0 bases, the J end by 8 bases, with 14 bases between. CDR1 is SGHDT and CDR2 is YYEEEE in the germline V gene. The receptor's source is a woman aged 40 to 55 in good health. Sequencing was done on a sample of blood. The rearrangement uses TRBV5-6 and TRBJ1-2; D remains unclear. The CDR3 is CASSLGRLLNGYTF. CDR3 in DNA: TGTGCCAGCAGCTTGGGCAGGCTCCTTAACGGCTACACCTTC.